Here is one T cell receptor beta chain with its context. This specimen comes from a study of blood T cell repertoires in COVID-19. Background on the study: Specimens from acute and convalescent COVID-19 originated in the United States, Italy and Spain. Sources were T cells, B-cell-depleted T cells, or PBMCs; the material itself was cDNA or gDNA.

Assay: immunoSEQ multiplex PCR; the TCRdb copy retains only in-frame clones and omits some. This sample has approximately 92,000 clones, with roughly 82% found just once. The sample was peripheral blood. The sequence came from an elderly man with acute or convalescent COVID-19.

The CDR3 DNA sequence: TGTGCCAGCTCACTGCTGACAGGGAGGACCTACGAGCAGTACTTC. It codes for CASSLLTGRTYEQYF. This chain links TRBV18 with TRBJ2-7; TRBD1 is a possible D gene (7 bases). This CDR3 is 15 amino acids long. With 4 bases removed from V and 2 bases from J, the gap between germline ends came to 15 bases. The germline V gene encodes CDR1 KGHSH and CDR2 LQKENI. Full variable domain (missing parts from reference TRBV18 and TRBJ2-7): NAGVMQNPRHLVRRRGQEARLRCSPMKGHSHVYWYRQLPEEGLKFMVYLQKENIIDESGMPKERFSAEFPKEGPSILRIQQVVRGDSAAYFCASSLLTGRTYEQYFGPGTRLTVT.